This T cell receptor beta chain was captured by sequencing in a study of blood T cell repertoires in COVID-19. Overall study context: Sample material is recorded as cDNA or gDNA derived from T cells, B-cell-depleted T cells, or PBMCs.

Germline V gives CDR1 MGHRA, CDR2 YSYEKL. The CDR3 runs 19 residues. V lost 1 base to trimming and J lost 0 bases; unmatched junction nucleotides: 2. TCRdb's table, derived via immunoSEQ multiplex PCR, lists solely in-frame clones and lacks some. Among about 140,000 clones listed, about 74% were seen once. The rearrangement links TRBV4-1 to TRBJ2-2; 16 positions match TRBD2. The sequenced sample was peripheral blood. The clonotype originates from a man aged 45 to 65 with acute or convalescent COVID-19. As DNA, the CDR3 is TGCGCCAGCAGCCAAGTTGGGACTAGCGGGGGGGCGAACACCGGGGAGCTGTTTTTT. Protein sequence: CASSQVGTSGGANTGELFF.